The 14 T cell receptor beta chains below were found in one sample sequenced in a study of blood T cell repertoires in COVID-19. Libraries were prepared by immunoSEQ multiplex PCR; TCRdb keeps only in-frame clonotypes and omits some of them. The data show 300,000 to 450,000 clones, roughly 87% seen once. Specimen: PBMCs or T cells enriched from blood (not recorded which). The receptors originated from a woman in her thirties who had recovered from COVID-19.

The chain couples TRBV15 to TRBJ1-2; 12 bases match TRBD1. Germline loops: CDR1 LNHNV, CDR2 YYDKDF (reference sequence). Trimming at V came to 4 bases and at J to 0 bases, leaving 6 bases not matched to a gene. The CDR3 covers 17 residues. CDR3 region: CATSIGGTGGPNYGYTF. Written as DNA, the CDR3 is TGTGCCACCAGCATAGGGGGGACAGGGGGCCCTAACTATGGCTACACCTTC.

The CDR3 DNA reads as TGTGCCAGCAGTGATCGGGAGGGGGCAAGTGGCTACACCTTC. It encodes CASSDREGASGYTF. V is TRBV6-1 and J is TRBJ1-2; 7 nucleotides match TRBD1. CDR3 length: 14 residues. The J segment lost 7 bases and the V segment lost 3 bases, leaving 8 bases of the junction unmatched. Germline V gene sequence: CDR1 MNHNS, CDR2 SASEGT.

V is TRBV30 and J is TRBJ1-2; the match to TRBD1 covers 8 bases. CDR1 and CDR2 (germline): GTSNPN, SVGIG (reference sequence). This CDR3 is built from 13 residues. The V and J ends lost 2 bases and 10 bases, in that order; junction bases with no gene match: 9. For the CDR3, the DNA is TGTGCCTGGAGTCGACAGGGGAGGGAGGCCTACACCTTC. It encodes CAWSRQGREAYTF.

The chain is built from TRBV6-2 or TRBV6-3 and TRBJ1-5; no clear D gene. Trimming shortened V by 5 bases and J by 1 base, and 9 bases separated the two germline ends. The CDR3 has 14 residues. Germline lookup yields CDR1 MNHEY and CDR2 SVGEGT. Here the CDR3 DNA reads TGTGCCAGCAGTCCAACAGCAAGCAATCAGCCCCAGCATTTT. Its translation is CASSPTASNQPQHF.

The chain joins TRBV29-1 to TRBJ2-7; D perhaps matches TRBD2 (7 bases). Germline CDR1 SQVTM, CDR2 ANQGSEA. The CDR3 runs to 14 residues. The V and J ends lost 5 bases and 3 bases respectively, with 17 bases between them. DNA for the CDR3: TGCAGCGTTCTTGAGCGGGACAAATTCTACGAGCAGTACTTC. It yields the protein CSVLERDKFYEQYF.

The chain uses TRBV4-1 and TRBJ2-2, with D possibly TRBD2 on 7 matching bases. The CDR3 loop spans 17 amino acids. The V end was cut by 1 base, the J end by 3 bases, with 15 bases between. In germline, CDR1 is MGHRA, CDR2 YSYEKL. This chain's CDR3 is CASSQGPPGGDTGELFF. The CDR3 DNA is TGCGCCAGCAGCCAAGGGCCCCCGGGGGGCGACACCGGGGAGCTGTTTTTT.

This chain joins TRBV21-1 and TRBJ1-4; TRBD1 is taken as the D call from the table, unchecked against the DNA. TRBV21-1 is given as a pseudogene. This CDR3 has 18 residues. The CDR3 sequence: CASSKEGGQGTTNEKLFF. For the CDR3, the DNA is TGTGCCAGCAGCAAAGAGGGGGGACAGGGGACAACTAATGAAAAACTGTTTTTT.

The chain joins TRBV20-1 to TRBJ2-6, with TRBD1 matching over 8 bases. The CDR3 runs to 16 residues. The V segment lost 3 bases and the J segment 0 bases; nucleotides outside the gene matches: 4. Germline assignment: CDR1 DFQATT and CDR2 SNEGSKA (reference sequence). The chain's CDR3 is CSASGTGYSGANVLTF. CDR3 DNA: TGCAGTGCTAGTGGGACAGGATACTCTGGGGCCAACGTCCTGACTTTC.

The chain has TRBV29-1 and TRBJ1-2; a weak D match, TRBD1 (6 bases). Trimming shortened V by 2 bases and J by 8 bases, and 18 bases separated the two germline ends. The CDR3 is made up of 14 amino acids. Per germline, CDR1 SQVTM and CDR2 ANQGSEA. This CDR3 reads CSVERQVGQRGYTF. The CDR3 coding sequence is TGCAGCGTTGAAAGACAGGTTGGTCAACGAGGCTACACCTTC.

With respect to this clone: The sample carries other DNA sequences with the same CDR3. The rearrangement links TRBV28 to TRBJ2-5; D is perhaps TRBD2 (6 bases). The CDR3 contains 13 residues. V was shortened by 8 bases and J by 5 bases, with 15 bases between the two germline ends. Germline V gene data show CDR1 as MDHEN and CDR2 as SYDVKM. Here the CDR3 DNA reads TGTGCCAGCTCCCGTGGGGGGAGGGAGACCCAGTACTTC. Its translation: CASSRGGRETQYF.

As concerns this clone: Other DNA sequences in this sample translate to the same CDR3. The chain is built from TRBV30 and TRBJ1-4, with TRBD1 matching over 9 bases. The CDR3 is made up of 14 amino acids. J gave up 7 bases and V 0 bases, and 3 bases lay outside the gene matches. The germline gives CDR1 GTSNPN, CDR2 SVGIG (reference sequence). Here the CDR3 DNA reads TGTGCCTGGAGTGTCGGGACAGGGAGTGAAAAACTGTTTTTT. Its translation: CAWSVGTGSEKLFF.

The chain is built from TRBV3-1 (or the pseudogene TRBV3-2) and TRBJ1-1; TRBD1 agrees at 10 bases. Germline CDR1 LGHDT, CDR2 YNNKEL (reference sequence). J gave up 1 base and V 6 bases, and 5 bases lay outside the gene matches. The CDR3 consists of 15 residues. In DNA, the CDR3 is TGTGCCAGCAGACGGGACAGGGGAGGGAACACTGAAGCTTTCTTT. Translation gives CASRRDRGGNTEAFF.

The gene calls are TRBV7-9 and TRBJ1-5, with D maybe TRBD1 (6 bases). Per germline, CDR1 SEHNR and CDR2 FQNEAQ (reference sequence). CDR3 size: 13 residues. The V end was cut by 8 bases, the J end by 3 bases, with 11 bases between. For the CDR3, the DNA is TGTGCCAGCCAGGGGCCCCCCAATCAGCCCCAGCATTTT. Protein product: CASQGPPNQPQHF.

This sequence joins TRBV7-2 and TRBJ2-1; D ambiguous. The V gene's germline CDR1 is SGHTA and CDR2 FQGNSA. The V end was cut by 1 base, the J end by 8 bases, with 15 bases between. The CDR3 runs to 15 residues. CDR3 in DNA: TGTGCCAGCAGCTTAGATGGGCAGGTCGTGGATGAGCAGTTCTTC. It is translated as CASSLDGQVVDEQFF. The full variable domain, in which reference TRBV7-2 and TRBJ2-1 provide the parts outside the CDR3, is GAGVSQSPSNKVTEKGKDVELRCDPISGHTALYWYRQSLGQGLEFLIYFQGNSAPDKSGLPSDRFSAERTGGSVSTLTIQRTQQEDSAVYLCASSLDGQVVDEQFFGPGTRLTVL.